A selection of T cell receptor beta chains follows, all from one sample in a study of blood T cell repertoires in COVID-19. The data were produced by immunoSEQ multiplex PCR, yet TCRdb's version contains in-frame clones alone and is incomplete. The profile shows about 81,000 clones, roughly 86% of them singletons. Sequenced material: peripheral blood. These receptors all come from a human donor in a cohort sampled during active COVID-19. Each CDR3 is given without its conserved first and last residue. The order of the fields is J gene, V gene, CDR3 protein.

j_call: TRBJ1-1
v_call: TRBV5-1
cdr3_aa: ASSTIPGTSNTEAF

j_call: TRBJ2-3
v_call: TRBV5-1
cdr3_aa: ASSLEYGSTDTQY

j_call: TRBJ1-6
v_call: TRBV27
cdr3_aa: ASRMDRVSPLH

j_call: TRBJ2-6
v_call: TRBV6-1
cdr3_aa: ASSDPAWTGGGSGANVLT

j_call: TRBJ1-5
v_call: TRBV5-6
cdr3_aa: ASSLGQQPQH

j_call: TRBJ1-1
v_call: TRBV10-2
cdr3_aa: ASTGANTEAF

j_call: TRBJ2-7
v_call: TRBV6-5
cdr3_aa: ASSPTDSYEQY

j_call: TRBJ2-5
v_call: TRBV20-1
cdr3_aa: SASGGLAAEETQY

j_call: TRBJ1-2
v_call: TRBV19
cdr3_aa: ASSMDREGYGYT

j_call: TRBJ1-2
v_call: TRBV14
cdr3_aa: ASSQVDSGYGYT

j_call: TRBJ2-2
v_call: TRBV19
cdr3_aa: ASSMDARLNTGELF

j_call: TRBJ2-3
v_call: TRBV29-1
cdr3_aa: SVELRGGQDTQY

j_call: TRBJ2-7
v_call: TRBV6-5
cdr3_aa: ASSTSGGSYEQY

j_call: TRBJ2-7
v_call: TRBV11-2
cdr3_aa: ASSLTGRGRIYEQY

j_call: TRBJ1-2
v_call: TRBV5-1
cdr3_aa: ASSSQTTGNYGYT

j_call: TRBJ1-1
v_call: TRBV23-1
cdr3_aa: ASSQVGGGTEAF

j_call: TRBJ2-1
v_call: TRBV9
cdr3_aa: ASSTGQTYNEQF

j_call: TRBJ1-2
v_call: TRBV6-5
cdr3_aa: ASSNREGYT

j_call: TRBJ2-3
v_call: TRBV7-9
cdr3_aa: ASSRQGAADTQY

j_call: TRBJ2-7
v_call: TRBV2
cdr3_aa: ASSANWGQAYEQY

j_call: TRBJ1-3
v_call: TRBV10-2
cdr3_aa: ASGGQKGNTIY

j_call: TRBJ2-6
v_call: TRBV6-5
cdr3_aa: ASITGVGANVLT

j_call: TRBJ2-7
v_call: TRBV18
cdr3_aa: ASSPTGAEQY

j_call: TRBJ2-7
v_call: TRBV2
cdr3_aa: ASTQGSSGGYEQY

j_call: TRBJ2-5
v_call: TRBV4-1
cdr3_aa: ASSRLAGGQETQY

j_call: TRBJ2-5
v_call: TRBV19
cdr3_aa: ASSVRDRGQETQY

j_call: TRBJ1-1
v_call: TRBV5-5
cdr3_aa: ASSLGRGISEAF

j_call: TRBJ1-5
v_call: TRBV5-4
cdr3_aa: ASSVGGSNQPQH

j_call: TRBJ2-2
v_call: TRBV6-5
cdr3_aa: ASRRDRALSGELF

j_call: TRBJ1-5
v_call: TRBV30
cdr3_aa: AWRGQSLQPQH

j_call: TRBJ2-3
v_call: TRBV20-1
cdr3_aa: SAQFFDTQY

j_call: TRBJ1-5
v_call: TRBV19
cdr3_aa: ASRIQVDQPQH

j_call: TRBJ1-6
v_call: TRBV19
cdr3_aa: ASSRHRQGESPLH

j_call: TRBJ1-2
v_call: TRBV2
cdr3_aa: ASSVDRYDYGYT

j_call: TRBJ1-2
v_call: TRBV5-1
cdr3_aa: ASSLGAGGSGYT

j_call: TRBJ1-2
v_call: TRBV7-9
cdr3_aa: ASSPAGANGYT

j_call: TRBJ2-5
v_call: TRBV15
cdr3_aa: ATSRDLAGGPGKTQY

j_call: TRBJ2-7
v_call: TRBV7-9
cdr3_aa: ASSLSGGSYEQY

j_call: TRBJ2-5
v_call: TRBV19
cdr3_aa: ASSTGGETQY

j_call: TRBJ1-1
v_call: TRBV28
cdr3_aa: ASSWGGGYTEAF

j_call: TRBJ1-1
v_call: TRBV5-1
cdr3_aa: ASSLDRPDTEAF

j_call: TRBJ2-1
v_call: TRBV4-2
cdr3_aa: ASSRALAGGPLNEQF

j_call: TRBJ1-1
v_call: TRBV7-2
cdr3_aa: ASSLVYRPNTEAF

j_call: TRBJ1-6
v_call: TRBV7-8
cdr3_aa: ASSPLREGAPLH

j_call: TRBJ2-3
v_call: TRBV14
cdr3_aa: ASSPGQQGITDTQY

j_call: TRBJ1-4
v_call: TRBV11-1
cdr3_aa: ASSLARDRSEKLF

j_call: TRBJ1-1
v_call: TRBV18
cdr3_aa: ASSPGQGGAF

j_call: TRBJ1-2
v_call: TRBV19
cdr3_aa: ASSGLDTGSLGYT

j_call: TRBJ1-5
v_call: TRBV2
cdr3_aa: ASSGTGVGNQPQH

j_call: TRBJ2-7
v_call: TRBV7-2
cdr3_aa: ASSLGQINEQY

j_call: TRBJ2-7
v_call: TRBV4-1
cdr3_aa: ASSQDPGREDYEQY

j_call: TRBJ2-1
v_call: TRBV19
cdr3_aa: ASSFEQGAGNEQF

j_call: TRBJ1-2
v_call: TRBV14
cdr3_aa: ASSQLQKNYGYT

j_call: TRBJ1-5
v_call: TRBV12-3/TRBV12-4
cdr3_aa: ASSLGSQPQH

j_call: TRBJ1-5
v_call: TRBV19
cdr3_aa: ASSIRQGNQPQH

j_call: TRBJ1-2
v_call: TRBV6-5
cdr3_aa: ASRTTGGGYT